The 31 T cell receptor beta chains below come from one sample, sequenced in a study of blood T cell repertoires in COVID-19. Method: immunoSEQ multiplex PCR; TCRdb's copy keeps in-frame clones and lacks some. This table holds tens of thousands of clones, 80% to 90% found once. Sample: peripheral blood. These receptors were obtained from a man aged 55 to 70 with acute or convalescent COVID-19.

The V gene is TRBV7-3, the J gene TRBJ2-5; 10 nucleotides match TRBD1. Germline values: CDR1 SGHTA, CDR2 FQGTGA. V shed 4 bases and J 6 bases; nucleotides not matched to a gene: 11. The CDR3 runs 16 residues. The CDR3 loop reads CASSSSPGTGAKTQYF. In nucleotides, the CDR3 is TGTGCCAGCAGCTCATCTCCCGGGACAGGGGCGAAGACCCAGTACTTC.

This clone was observed once. The chain combines TRBV4-1 with TRBJ1-5; tentatively, D is TRBD1 (5 bases). CDR3 size: 14 residues. CDR1 and CDR2 from the germline V gene are MGHRA and YSYEKL. V lost 4 bases and J lost 7, with 14 bases in between. The CDR3 DNA sequence: TGCGCCAGCAGCCTAGGCGGGGGTTACCAGCCCCAGCATTTT. This encodes CASSLGGGYQPQHF.

The chain combines TRBV29-1 with TRBJ2-3, with 8 positions matching TRBD2. The ends lost 7 bases at V and 1 base at J; junction bases unmatched: 1. Germline V gene data show CDR1 as SQVTM and CDR2 as ANQGSEA. This CDR3 has 12 amino acids. CDR3 DNA: TGCAGCGCGACTAGCGGCACAGATACGCAGTATTTT. It is translated as CSATSGTDTQYF.

V is TRBV5-4 and J is TRBJ2-1, with TRBD1 identical over 11 bases. V shed 4 bases and J 7 bases; nucleotides not matched to a gene: 4. Germline V gene lookup returns CDR1 SGHNT and CDR2 YYREEE (reference sequence). The CDR3 consists of 14 residues. Here the CDR3 reads CASSGGTGGNEQFF. The CDR3 nucleotides are TGTGCCAGCAGCGGTGGGACAGGGGGAAATGAGCAGTTCTTC.

This chain joins TRBV7-2 and TRBJ1-2; D unclear. This CDR3 is 13 amino acids long. V lost 5 bases and J lost 8, with 15 bases in between. Germline assignment: CDR1 SGHTA and CDR2 FQGNSA. The CDR3, as DNA: TGTGCCAGCAGCCGGAGCGGTCCCTCCGGCTACACCTTC. Translation: CASSRSGPSGYTF.

The chain couples TRBV5-4 to TRBJ2-2; 7 nucleotides agree with TRBD1. The CDR3 is 16 amino acids. V gave up 0 bases and J gave up 5 bases; unmatched junction bases: 7. The germline gives CDR1 SGHNT, CDR2 YYREEE (reference sequence). The CDR3 nucleotides read TGTGCCAGCAGCTTGGGACAGGGCGGGTGGACCGGGGAGCTGTTTTTT. Protein sequence: CASSLGQGGWTGELFF.

This clone was observed a single time. This chain connects TRBV7-3 to TRBJ2-5; 7 bases match TRBD1. Per the germline V gene, CDR1 is SGHTA and CDR2 is FQGTGA. Trimming took 5 bases from V and 4 from J; bases not matched to a gene: 7. The CDR3 sequence is 14 residues long. This chain's CDR3 is CASSPGTVGETQYF. CDR3 DNA sequence: TGTGCCAGCAGCCCCGGGACAGTAGGAGAGACCCAGTACTTC. The full variable domain, rest sourced from reference TRBV7-3 and TRBJ2-5, is GAGVSQTPSNKVTEKGKYVELRCDPISGHTALYWYRQSLGQGPEFLIYFQGTGAADDSGLPNDRFFAVRPEGSVSTLKIQRTERGDSAVYLCASSPGTVGETQYFGPGTRLLVL.

The rearrangement links TRBV5-1 to TRBJ1-4, with 7 nucleotides matching TRBD1. Germline CDR1 is SGHRS and CDR2 is YFSETQ. The CDR3 is made up of 14 amino acids. V dropped 4 bases and J dropped 0; count of bases not matched to a gene: 0. CDR3 nucleotides: TGCGCCAGCAGCCAGGGGGCAACTAATGAAAAACTGTTTTTT. It translates to CASSQGATNEKLFF.

The rearrangement joins TRBV10-3 to TRBJ2-3, with D possibly TRBD1 on 8 matching bases. This CDR3 comprises 15 residues. Germline CDR1 and CDR2: ENHRY and SYGVKD. Trimming took 4 bases from V and 7 from J, leaving 18 bases between them. The CDR3 coding sequence is TGTGCCATCAGTGGGACAGGGACTACCTCCCATACGCAGTATTTT. This sequence encodes CAISGTGTTSHTQYF.

This clone was observed once. One end of the junction fails to match germline, which may point to a read error. The gene calls are TRBV30 and TRBJ1-2, with 11 bases lining up with TRBD1. CDR3 length: 13 amino acids. CDR1 GTSNPN and CDR2 SVGIG come from the germline V gene (reference sequence). The CDR3 nucleotides are TGTGCCTGGAGCGTGGATGGGACAGGGGGAGGCCGCTTC. Amino acid sequence: CAWSVDGTGGGRF.

CDR3 sequence reads: CATGLAGGMETQYF. For the CDR3, the DNA is TGTGCCACCGGACTAGCGGGAGGGATGGAGACCCAGTACTTC. The chain links TRBV6-5 to TRBJ2-5, with 15 bases fitting TRBD2. Germline CDR1 reads MNHEY; CDR2 reads SVGAGI. Germline trimming cut 10 bases from V and 5 bases from J; bases unmatched to any gene: 5. The CDR3 consists of 14 residues.

The V gene is TRBV10-3, the J gene TRBJ1-1; D uncertain. Germline V gives CDR1 ENHRY, CDR2 SYGVKD. The CDR3 contains 13 residues. V shed 4 bases and J shed 5 bases, with 11 bases lying between them. CDR3 bases: TGTGCCATCAGTGTAGAAAGAGGTACTGAAGCTTTCTTT. It codes for CAISVERGTEAFF.

This chain connects TRBV19 to TRBJ1-5; unclear D gene. The CDR3 covers 13 residues. V was clipped by 5 bases and J by 0 bases, with 5 bases between them. In germline, CDR1 is LNHDA, CDR2 SQIVND (reference sequence). CDR3 loop: CASSLSSNQPQHF. The DNA of the CDR3 is TGTGCCAGTAGTTTGAGTAGCAATCAGCCCCAGCATTTT.

This chain links TRBV4-2 with TRBJ1-2; TRBD1 might be the D (5 bases). Trimming removed 6 bases from V and 4 bases from J, with 15 bases in between. The CDR3 runs 14 residues. Germline-derived CDR1 and CDR2 are LGHNA and YNFKEQ. The chain's CDR3 is CASRRMGQLYGYTF. The CDR3 DNA follows: TGTGCCAGCAGAAGAATGGGGCAGCTCTATGGCTACACCTTC.

The V gene is TRBV4-2, the J gene TRBJ1-5, with 8 bases that match TRBD1. There are 15 residues in the CDR3. CDR1 and CDR2 from the germline V gene are LGHNA and YNFKEQ. Trimming took 4 bases from V and 4 from J; bases not matched to a gene: 6. The CDR3 nucleotides read TGTGCCAGCAGCCTGGAGGGACAGGCTAATCAGCCCCAGCATTTT. Protein product: CASSLEGQANQPQHF.

This chain links TRBV5-1 with TRBJ1-3, with 8 bases that match TRBD1. The trim removed 8 bases at V and 2 bases at J, leaving 9 bases unmatched. Germline CDR1 and CDR2: SGHRS and YFSETQ. The CDR3 covers 15 residues. The CDR3 here is CASLPTGVPGNTIYF. The DNA for the CDR3 is TGCGCCAGTCTGCCGACAGGGGTTCCTGGAAACACCATATATTTT.

This clone showed up just once. V gene TRBV29-1 combines with J gene TRBJ1-5; 8 nucleotides align to TRBD1. V was pared by 1 base and J by 9 bases, with 8 bases of the junction left unmatched. The germline V gene encodes CDR1 SQVTM and CDR2 ANQGSEA. The CDR3 contains 14 residues. CDR3 DNA: TGCAGCGTTGAAGTAAGCCAGGGGGCAGGGCCCCAGCATTTT. Translated: CSVEVSQGAGPQHF.

Note on this clone: Relative to the germline gene, one junction end is altered; a read error may explain this. The V and J genes are TRBV27 and TRBJ2-1; 12 positions agree with TRBD2. CDR1 MNHEY and CDR2 SMNVEV come from the germline V gene (reference sequence). The length of the CDR3 is 12 residues. CDR3 sequence: CASSPTSGSWIF. DNA of the CDR3: TGTGCCAGCAGTCCGACTAGCGGGAGTTGGATCTTC.

V is TRBV2 and J is TRBJ2-4; D is unresolved. Germline-derived CDR1 and CDR2 are SNHLY and FYNNEI. V was cut by 4 bases and J by 8 bases, with 6 bases left in between. The CDR3 covers 11 residues. CDR3 region: CASSGHHIQYF. For the CDR3, the DNA is TGTGCCAGCAGTGGACACCACATTCAGTACTTC.

This rearrangement joins TRBV5-1 to TRBJ2-7; 10 bases agree with TRBD2. With 4 bases clipped from V and 3 bases from J, the junction kept 7 bases outside the gene matches. CDR1 and CDR2 (germline): SGHRS, YFSETQ. CDR3 size: 15 residues. CDR3 in DNA: TGCGCCAGCAGCCCCGGCGGGACTAGCGTCTACGAGCAGTACTTC. Translated, it gives CASSPGGTSVYEQYF.

In DNA form, the CDR3 reads TGCAGCGTTGATGAGACAGATACGCAGTATTTT. This codes for CSVDETDTQYF. The rearrangement links TRBV29-1 to TRBJ2-3; no reliable D call. This CDR3 has 11 residues. Germline assignment: CDR1 SQVTM and CDR2 ANQGSEA. Trimming cost V 3 bases and J 3 bases, with 4 bases left between them.

V usage is TRBV7-9 and J usage is TRBJ2-7; the match to TRBD1 covers 8 bases. The CDR3 spans 14 residues. J was trimmed by 3 bases and V by 5 bases; bases with no gene match: 6. Germline V CDR1 and CDR2: SEHNR, FQNEAQ (reference sequence). CDR3 sequence reads: CASSLDRGGYEQYF. The CDR3 DNA reads TGTGCCAGCAGCCTCGACAGGGGAGGCTACGAGCAGTACTTC.

DNA of the CDR3: TGCGCCAGCAGCCTAATGACAGGGGATAACACTGAAGCTTTCTTT. This gives the protein CASSLMTGDNTEAFF. The rearrangement joins TRBV5-1 to TRBJ1-1, with TRBD1 matching over 8 bases. There are 15 residues in the CDR3. Germline trimming cut 4 bases from V and 2 bases from J; bases unmatched to any gene: 7. CDR1 and CDR2 from the germline V gene are SGHRS and YFSETQ. The variable domain in full, with the rest retrieved from reference TRBV5-1 and TRBJ1-1, is KAGVTQTPRYLIKTRGQQVTLSCSPISGHRSVSWYQQTPGQGLQFLFEYFSETQRNKGNFPGRFSGRQFSNSRSEMNVSTLELGDSALYLCASSLMTGDNTEAFFGQGTRLTVV.

The chain uses TRBV25-1 and TRBJ2-7, with 12 bases lining up with TRBD1. The germline gives CDR1 MGHDK, CDR2 SYGVNS. V lost 9 bases to trimming and J lost 0 bases; unmatched junction nucleotides: 3. There are 14 residues in the CDR3. The CDR3 nucleotides read TGTGCCAGTGGGGGACAGGGGGCCTCCTACGAGCAGTACTTC. This sequence encodes CASGGQGASYEQYF.

This chain connects TRBV5-6 to TRBJ1-2; D unclear. CDR1 SGHDT and CDR2 YYEEEE come from the germline V gene. The V end lost 1 base, the J end lost 5 bases, and 9 bases lay between the germline ends. This CDR3 comprises 13 residues. CDR3 residues: CASSLPSGYGYTF. CDR3 nucleotides: TGTGCCAGCAGCTTGCCTTCGGGGTATGGCTACACCTTC.

The chain recombines TRBV6-6 with TRBJ2-7; 11 bases are a match to TRBD2. The CDR3 is 15 amino acids. Per the germline V gene, CDR1 is MNHNY and CDR2 is SVGAGI (reference sequence). V trimming: 6 bases; J trimming: 0 bases; junction bases outside the gene matches: 4. The CDR3 bases are TGTGCCAGCAGAACCGGGACTAGCGGCTCCTACGAGCAGTACTTC. Protein product: CASRTGTSGSYEQYF.

This clone has just one count. The chain combines TRBV3-1 (or the pseudogene TRBV3-2) with TRBJ1-5; the D gene is possibly TRBD1 (5 bases). Germline assignment: CDR1 LGHDT and CDR2 YNNKEL (reference sequence). There are 13 residues in the CDR3. V gave up 3 bases and J gave up 6 bases, with 9 bases separating them. In nucleotides, the CDR3 is TGTGCCAGCAGCCAGGGGGAGGGTCAGCCCCAGCATTTT. It codes for CASSQGEGQPQHF.

The rearrangement links TRBV28 to TRBJ1-5; D gene uncertain. Per the germline V gene, CDR1 is MDHEN and CDR2 is SYDVKM. The CDR3 is 13 residues long. Between the trimmed V and J ends, which lost 6 bases and 0 bases, there was a span of 6 bases. For the CDR3, the DNA is TGTGCCAGCAGCCCCTATAGCAATCAGCCCCAGCATTTT. Residues: CASSPYSNQPQHF.

The V and J genes are TRBV19 and TRBJ2-2, with D maybe TRBD2 (6 bases). Trimming took off 10 bases at V and 5 bases at J, with 20 bases between the two ends. Germline assignment: CDR1 LNHDA and CDR2 SQIVND (reference sequence). The CDR3 is 15 residues long. The CDR3 sequence: CATAAGGRKTGELFF. CDR3 sequence (DNA): TGTGCCACCGCAGCCGGGGGAAGAAAGACCGGGGAGCTGTTTTTT.

This chain links TRBV28 with TRBJ2-2; D is perhaps TRBD2 (6 bases). The ends were cut back, 9 bases at V and 4 bases at J, with 9 bases in the middle. Germline V CDR1 and CDR2: MDHEN, SYDVKM. The CDR3 sequence is 12 residues long. In DNA form, the CDR3 reads TGTGCCAGTTTGGGGGGCACCGGGGAGCTGTTTTTT. The encoded protein is CASLGGTGELFF.

The chain joins TRBV11-2 to TRBJ2-2; D uncertain. The CDR3 spans 13 residues. Trimming removed 1 base from V and 7 bases from J, with 7 bases in between. Germline V gives CDR1 SGHAT, CDR2 FQNNGV. The CDR3 is CASSLGYGGELFF. As DNA, the CDR3 is TGTGCCAGCAGCTTAGGGTACGGCGGGGAGCTGTTTTTT. The full variable domain, rest sourced from reference TRBV11-2 and TRBJ2-2, is EAGVAQSPRYKIIEKRQSVAFWCNPISGHATLYWYQQILGQGPKLLIQFQNNGVVDDSQLPKDRFSAERLKGVDSTLKIQPAKLEDSAVYLCASSLGYGGELFFGEGSRLTVL.